A selection of T cell receptor beta chains follows, all from one sample in a study of CD8 T cells in Susac syndrome. TCRdb used MiXCR to reprocess the immunoSEQ multiplex PCR reads, holding one entry per CDR3 protein. The sample records about 120,000 distinct CDR3 sequences, roughly 93% being singletons. Sample: CD4+ T cells from PBMCs. The receptors come from a human donor with multiple sclerosis. Both conserved end residues are part of each CDR3. D genes are given only for firm matches. Size tells how often a clone was seen (once, few, many) or the class of an expanded clone, and some rows leave it out.

v_gene	d_gene	abundance	j_gene	CDR3nt	CDR3aa
TRBV7-2	TRBD2	once	TRBJ2-3	TGTGCCAGCAGCGCCCGGGCTAGCGGGGGGTACACAGATACGCAGTATTTT	CASSARASGGYTDTQYF
TRBV29-1	-	-	TRBJ2-5	TGCAGCGTCAGAATCGAGGACAGCCGGAGTGGGACCCAGTACTTC	CSVRIEDSRSGTQYF
TRBV30	-	-	TRBJ1-5	TGTGCCTGGAGTGCTCGGGGGCTTAGTCAGCCCCAGCATTTT	CAWSARGLSQPQHF
TRBV5-1	-	few	TRBJ1-2	TGCGCCAGCAGCTTGGGGCAGCGAATCTATGGCTACACCTTC	CASSLGQRIYGYTF
TRBV6-2/TRBV6-3	TRBD1	-	TRBJ1-2	TGTGCCAGCATCTTCTCGACAGGGGCTCATGGCTACACCTTC	CASIFSTGAHGYTF
TRBV6-1	-	-	TRBJ2-6	TGTGCCAGCAGTGACAGGGCTGGGGCCAACGTCCTGACTTTC	CASSDRAGANVLTF
TRBV12-3/TRBV12-4	TRBD1	-	TRBJ1-4	TGTGCCAGCAGCCTACAGACAGGGAATGAAAAACTGTTTTTT	CASSLQTGNEKLFF
TRBV4-2	-	-	TRBJ1-5	TGTGCCAGCAGCCAGGGCGGACTCCGGAGCAATCAGCCCCAGCATTTT	CASSQGGLRSNQPQHF
TRBV14	-	-	TRBJ2-1	TGTGCCAGCAGGGGGGCCCTCATCTATGAGCAGTTCTTC	CASRGALIYEQFF
TRBV28	TRBD1	-	TRBJ1-5	TGTGCCAGCAGTCCGGGACAGAGTAGAAATCAGCCCCAGCATTTT	CASSPGQSRNQPQHF
TRBV20-1	TRBD1	once	TRBJ2-3	TGCAGTGCTAGAAGGCAAGGGGGCAATATAGATACGCAGTATTTT	CSARRQGGNIDTQYF
TRBV7-3	TRBD2	-	TRBJ2-5	TGTGCCAGCAGCCCTAGCGGGGGGGAGACCCAGTACTTC	CASSPSGGETQYF
TRBV6-2/TRBV6-3	TRBD1	-	TRBJ2-4	TGTGCCAGCAGTTCTCGGACAGGAAGCATTCAGTACTTC	CASSSRTGSIQYF
TRBV9	-	-	TRBJ2-5	TGTGCCAGCAGCGTAACCACAGGGCTTCGGGAGACCCAGTACTTC	CASSVTTGLRETQYF
TRBV19	-	-	TRBJ2-6	TGTGCCGGAGGGACATCTCAGTCCGGGGCCAACGTCCTGACTTTC	CAGGTSQSGANVLTF
TRBV20-1	TRBD1	-	TRBJ2-3	TGCAGTGCTAGAGCCCGCGGACAGGGGACAGATACGCAGTATTTT	CSARARGQGTDTQYF
TRBV7-2	-	-	TRBJ1-1	TGTGCCAGCAGCTTACATCAATTGGGTGAAGAGGCTTTCTTT	CASSLHQLGEEAFF
TRBV4-1	TRBD1	-	TRBJ2-1	TGCGCCAGCAGCCCGGGACAGGGGGCCCAATTACATGAGCAGTTCTTC	CASSPGQGAQLHEQFF
TRBV4-1	TRBD1	-	TRBJ2-7	TGCGCCAGCAGCCAAGTGGACAGGGGGGAGCAGTACTTC	CASSQVDRGEQYF
TRBV9	-	-	TRBJ1-1	TGTGCCAGCAGCGTAGATGGGGGGCGGAGAGACACTGAAGCTTTCTTT	CASSVDGGRRDTEAFF
TRBV5-4	-	-	TRBJ2-1	TGTGCCAGCAGCTTGAGCAGGGAACACTACAATGAGCAGTTCTTC	CASSLSREHYNEQFF
TRBV29-1	-	once	TRBJ1-1	TGCAGCGTAGCGACGGGGGGCAACACTGAAGCTTTCTTT	CSVATGGNTEAFF
TRBV19	-	-	TRBJ1-6	TGTGCCAGTAGTAATCTCGGGGATTCACCCCTCCACTTT	CASSNLGDSPLHF
TRBV6-2/TRBV6-3	-	-	TRBJ2-7	TGTGCCAGCACCACCGGGGAGCCGGAGACCTACGAGCAGTACTTC	CASTTGEPETYEQYF
TRBV9	TRBD2	-	TRBJ2-3	TGTGCCAGCAGCGCCCTATCCGGACTAGCGAGCCTGCAGTATTTT	CASSALSGLASLQYF
TRBV12-3/TRBV12-4	-	-	TRBJ2-7	TGTGCCAGCACCAGGGCATACTCAGAATACGAGCAGTACTTC	CASTRAYSEYEQYF
TRBV29-1	-	once	TRBJ1-1	TGCAGCATCTCACAGGGATACACTGAAGCTTTCTTT	CSISQGYTEAFF
TRBV29-1	-	-	TRBJ1-4	TGCAGCGTTGAAACAGGAGAAAAACTGTTTTTT	CSVETGEKLFF
TRBV20-1	-	-	TRBJ1-1	TGCAGTGCTACGCGACGGGGCATGAACACTGAAGCTTTCTTT	CSATRRGMNTEAFF
TRBV20-1	-	-	TRBJ2-1	TGCAGTGCTAGAGATCGGGGCGGATCCTACAATGAGCAGTTCTTC	CSARDRGGSYNEQFF
TRBV6-1	-	few	TRBJ1-2	TGTGCCAGCGGTACAGGGAATGGCTACACCTTC	CASGTGNGYTF
TRBV7-3	-	-	TRBJ2-1	TGTGCCAGCAGCCCGACTCCCCCGGGGTACAATGAGCAGTTCTTC	CASSPTPPGYNEQFF
TRBV3-1	-	once	TRBJ2-1	TGTGCCAGCAGCCTGGATGATGAGCAGTTCTTC	CASSLDDEQFF
TRBV20-1	-	-	TRBJ2-4	TGCAGTGCTAGAGTATCCGGGGCCAAAAACATTCAGTACTTC	CSARVSGAKNIQYF
TRBV9	TRBD1	-	TRBJ1-2	TGTGCCAGCAGGGGGACAGGGGGAATGACCGGCTACACCTTC	CASRGTGGMTGYTF
TRBV3-1	-	-	TRBJ2-1	TGTGCCAGCAGCCAAGACTTTGTAGAGTACAATGAGCAGTTCTTC	CASSQDFVEYNEQFF
TRBV4-1	TRBD1	-	TRBJ2-7	TGCGCCAGCAGCCACGCGGCGGGACAGGGAGACGAGGAGCAGTACTTC	CASSHAAGQGDEEQYF
TRBV28	TRBD1	-	TRBJ1-2	TGTGCCAGCAGTGTTCCCGGGACAGGGGGCTATGGCTACACCTTC	CASSVPGTGGYGYTF
TRBV11-1	-	once	TRBJ2-3	TGTGCCAGCAGCTTAGACATCGACACAGATACGCAGTATTTT	CASSLDIDTDTQYF
TRBV28	TRBD1	-	TRBJ1-2	TGTGCCAGCAGTACGACCGAGACAGGGGGCGATGGCTACACCTTC	CASSTTETGGDGYTF
TRBV3-1	TRBD1	-	TRBJ1-2	TGTGCCAGCAGCCTACCCGGGACAGTCTATGGCTACACCTTC	CASSLPGTVYGYTF
TRBV7-3	-	-	TRBJ1-1	TGTGCCAGCAGCTTAATGTCGGGTAGGAACACTGAAGCTTTCTTT	CASSLMSGRNTEAFF
TRBV5-1	-	few	TRBJ2-7	TGCGCCAGCAGCCCAGCCGTAGGATCGGACTCCTACGAGCAGTACTTC	CASSPAVGSDSYEQYF
TRBV20-1	-	-	TRBJ2-7	TGCAGTGCTAGAGATATGGGGGGGGCTACCTACGAGCAGTACTTC	CSARDMGGATYEQYF
TRBV4-1	-	-	TRBJ1-2	TGCGCCAGCAGCCAAGATATTTCAGGGGTCGGGGGCTACACCTTC	CASSQDISGVGGYTF
TRBV19	-	-	TRBJ2-5	TGTGCCAGTAATACCAAACAGGGTAATTCAGAGACCCAGTACTTC	CASNTKQGNSETQYF
TRBV12-3/TRBV12-4	-	-	TRBJ2-5	TGTGCCAGCAGCGCGGCTACCCAAGAGACCCAGTACTTC	CASSAATQETQYF
TRBV7-8	-	-	TRBJ2-1	TGTGCCAGCAGCCCCCGGGGGGGGGACAGCTACAATGAGCAGTTCTTC	CASSPRGGDSYNEQFF
TRBV7-2	TRBD2	-	TRBJ2-2	TGTGCCAGCAGCTCCTTATCCACTAGCGGGGGTGGCGGGGAGCTGTTTTTT	CASSSLSTSGGGGELFF